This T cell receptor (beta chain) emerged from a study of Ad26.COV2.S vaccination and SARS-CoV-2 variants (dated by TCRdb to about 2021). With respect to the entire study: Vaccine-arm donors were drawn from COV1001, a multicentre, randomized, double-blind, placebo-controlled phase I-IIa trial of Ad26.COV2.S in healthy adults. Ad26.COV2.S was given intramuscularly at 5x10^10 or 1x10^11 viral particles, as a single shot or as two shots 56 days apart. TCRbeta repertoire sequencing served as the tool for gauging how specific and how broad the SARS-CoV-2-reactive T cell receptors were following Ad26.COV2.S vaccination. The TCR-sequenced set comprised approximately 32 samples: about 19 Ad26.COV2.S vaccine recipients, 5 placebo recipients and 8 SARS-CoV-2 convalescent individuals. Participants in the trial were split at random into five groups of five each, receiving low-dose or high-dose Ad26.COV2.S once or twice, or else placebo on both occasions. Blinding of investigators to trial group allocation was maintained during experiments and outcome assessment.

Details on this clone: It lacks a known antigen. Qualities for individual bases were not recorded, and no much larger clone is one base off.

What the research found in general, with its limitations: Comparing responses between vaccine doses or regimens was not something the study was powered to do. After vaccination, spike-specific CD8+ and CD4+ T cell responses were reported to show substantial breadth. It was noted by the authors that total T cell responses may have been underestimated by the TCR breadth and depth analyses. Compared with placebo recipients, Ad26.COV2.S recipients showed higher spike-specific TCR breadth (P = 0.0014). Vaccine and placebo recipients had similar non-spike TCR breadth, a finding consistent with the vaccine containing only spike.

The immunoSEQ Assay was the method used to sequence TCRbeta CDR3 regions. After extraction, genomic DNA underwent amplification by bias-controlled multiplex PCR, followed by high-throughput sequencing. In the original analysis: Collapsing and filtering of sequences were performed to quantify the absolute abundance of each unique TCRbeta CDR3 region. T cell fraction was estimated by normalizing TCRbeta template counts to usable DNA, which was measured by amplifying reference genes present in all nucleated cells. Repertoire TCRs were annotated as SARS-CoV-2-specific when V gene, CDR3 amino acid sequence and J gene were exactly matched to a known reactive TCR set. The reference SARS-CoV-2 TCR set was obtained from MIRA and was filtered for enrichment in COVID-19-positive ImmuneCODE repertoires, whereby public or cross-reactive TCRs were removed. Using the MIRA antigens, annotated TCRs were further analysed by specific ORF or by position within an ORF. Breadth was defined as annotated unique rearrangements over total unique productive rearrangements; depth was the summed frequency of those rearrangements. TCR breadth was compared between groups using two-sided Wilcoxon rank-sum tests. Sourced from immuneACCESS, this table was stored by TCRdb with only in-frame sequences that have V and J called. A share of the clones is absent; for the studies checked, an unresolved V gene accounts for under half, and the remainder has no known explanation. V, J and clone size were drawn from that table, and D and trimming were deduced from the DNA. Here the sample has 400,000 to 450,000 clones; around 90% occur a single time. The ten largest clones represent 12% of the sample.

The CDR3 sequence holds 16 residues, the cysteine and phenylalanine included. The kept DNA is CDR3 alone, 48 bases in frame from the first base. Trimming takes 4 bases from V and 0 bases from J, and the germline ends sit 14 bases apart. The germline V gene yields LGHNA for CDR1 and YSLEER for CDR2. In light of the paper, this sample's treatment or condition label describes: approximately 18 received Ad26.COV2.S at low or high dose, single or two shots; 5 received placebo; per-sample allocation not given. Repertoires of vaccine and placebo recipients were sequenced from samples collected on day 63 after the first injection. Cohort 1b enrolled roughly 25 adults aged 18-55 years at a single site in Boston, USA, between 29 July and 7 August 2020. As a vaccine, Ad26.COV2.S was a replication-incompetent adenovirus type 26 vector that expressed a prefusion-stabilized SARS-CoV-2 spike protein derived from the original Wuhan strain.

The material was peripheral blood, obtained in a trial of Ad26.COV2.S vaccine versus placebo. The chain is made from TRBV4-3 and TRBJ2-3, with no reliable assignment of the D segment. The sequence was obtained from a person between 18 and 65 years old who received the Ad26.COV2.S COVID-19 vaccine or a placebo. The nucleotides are TGCGCCAGCAGCCGCAGGACCGGGTTTAGCACAGATACGCAGTATTTT. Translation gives CASSRRTGFSTDTQYF.